This T cell receptor (beta chain) originates from a study of blood T cells in healthy people across ages. Study-level points and caveats: Diversity was estimated from one million T cells, and these estimates were considered underestimates. With age, beta diversity per million T cells declined roughly linearly, significantly by 30 to 50.

A second about 7 to 12 cycle PCR used barcoded and J-beta primers. TCRdb passed the 5' RACE reads through MiXCR, listing each CDR3 protein once. The sample records 540,000 or so distinct CDR3 sequences, around 48% being singletons. Each sample yielded at least 7 million isolated PBMCs. A remark on this clonotype: Its specificity is unknown.

Input material: blood. The clonotype originates from a man older than 75 in good health.

CDR3 sequence reads: CASSLGLAGAGKDEQYF. CDR3 in DNA: TGTGCCAGCAGCTTAGGGCTCGCAGGAGCGGGTAAAGACGAGCAGTACTTC. V and J are TRBV7-2 and TRBJ2-7; TRBD2 might be the D (6 bases). The V end lost 1 base, the J end lost 5 bases, and 21 bases lay between the germline ends. The CDR3 is made up of 17 amino acids. Germline lookup yields CDR1 SGHTA and CDR2 FQGNSA.